These 29 T cell receptor beta chains were all obtained from the same sample, sequenced in a study of blood T cell repertoires in COVID-19. Assay used: immunoSEQ multiplex PCR; TCRdb lists only in-frame clones, some missing. The sample includes around 170,000 clones, 86% of them seen just once. Sequencing was carried out using PBMCs or T cells enriched from blood (not recorded which). These receptor sequences come from a woman aged 25 to 39 who had recovered from COVID-19.

This rearrangement joins TRBV11-2 to TRBJ1-1; no clear D. Trimming pared 3 bases from V and 2 bases from J, leaving 10 bases between. Germline lookup yields CDR1 SGHAT and CDR2 FQNNGV. CDR3 size: 14 residues. The CDR3 protein is CASSFVSRNTEAFF. DNA of the CDR3: TGTGCCAGCAGCTTCGTTTCTAGAAACACTGAAGCTTTCTTT.

This clone came up a few times. V gene TRBV19 combines with J gene TRBJ1-1; the D gene is possibly TRBD1 (6 bases). Per the germline V gene, CDR1 is LNHDA and CDR2 is SQIVND (reference sequence). The CDR3 length is 13 residues. Trimming cost V 3 bases and J 9 bases, with 14 bases left between them. Written as DNA, the CDR3 is TGTGCCAGTAGTATCGGGACAATTTCGCAAGCTTTCTTT. Translated, it gives CASSIGTISQAFF.

The sample holds one count of this clone. The V gene is TRBV29-1, the J gene TRBJ2-1; possible D gene TRBD2, 5 bases. From germline, CDR1 is SQVTM and CDR2 ANQGSEA. CDR3 length: 13 residues. The V end was cut by 5 bases, the J end by 0 bases, with 8 bases between. CDR3 in amino acids: CSVRESSYNEQFF. The CDR3 DNA reads TGCAGCGTTAGGGAGAGCTCCTACAATGAGCAGTTCTTC.

The chain has TRBV7-9 and TRBJ2-7, with D tentatively TRBD2 (5 bases). Between the trimmed V and J ends, which lost 1 base and 5 bases, there was a span of 12 bases. The CDR3 extends over 14 amino acids. Germline CDR1 SEHNR, CDR2 FQNEAQ (reference sequence). DNA for the CDR3: TGTGCCAGCAGCTTAGAGCGGTCGGCCCACGAGCAGTACTTC. Protein: CASSLERSAHEQYF.

CDR3 residues: CASIKGQGFTYEQYF. DNA of the CDR3: TGTGCCAGCATTAAGGGACAGGGGTTCACCTACGAGCAGTACTTC. The V gene is TRBV28, the J gene TRBJ2-7; 10 positions agree with TRBD1. V shed 7 bases and J 2 bases; nucleotides not matched to a gene: 8. The CDR3 has 15 residues. The germline V gene has CDR1 MDHEN and CDR2 SYDVKM. The variable domain in full, completed from reference TRBV28 and TRBJ2-7, reads DVKVTQSSRYLVKRTGEKVFLECVQDMDHENMFWYRQDPGLGLRLIYFSYDVKMKEKGDIPEGYSVSREKKERFSLILESASTNQTSMYLCASIKGQGFTYEQYFGPGTRLTVT.

The chain couples TRBV7-2 to TRBJ1-2; perhaps TRBD1 as D (5 bases). The CDR3 is 15 amino acids. Germline V gene sequence: CDR1 SGHTA, CDR2 FQGNSA. V was pared by 1 base and J by 3 bases, with 12 bases between. The CDR3 spells CASSLGGTLDYGYTF. DNA of the CDR3: TGTGCCAGCAGCTTAGGGGGGACTTTGGACTATGGCTACACCTTC.

The chain employs TRBV7-9 and TRBJ1-2, with D uncertain. CDR3 length: 14 residues. Trimming took off 5 bases at V and 4 bases at J, with 14 bases between the two ends. Germline assignment: CDR1 SEHNR and CDR2 FQNEAQ (reference sequence). The CDR3 spells CASSRYDNLYGYTF. The CDR3 DNA reads as TGTGCCAGCAGCCGATACGACAATCTCTATGGCTACACCTTC. Complete variable domain (other parts from reference TRBV7-9 and TRBJ1-2): DTGVSQNPRHKITKRGQNVTFRCDPISEHNRLYWYRQTLGQGPEFLTYFQNEAQLEKSRLLSDRFSAERPKGSFSTLEIQRTEQGDSAMYLCASSRYDNLYGYTFGSGTRLTVV.

The rearrangement uses TRBV5-1 and TRBJ1-5, with 7 bases that match TRBD1. The CDR3 loop spans 13 amino acids. V trimming: 0 bases; J trimming: 7 bases; junction bases outside the gene matches: 1. Germline CDR1 is SGHRS and CDR2 is YFSETQ. CDR3 sequence (DNA): TGCGCCAGCAGCTTGGGACAGGGCCAGCCCCAGCATTTT. Translation: CASSLGQGQPQHF.

This clone is a singleton in its sample. The rearrangement links TRBV19 to TRBJ2-7; a possible D gene is TRBD2 (6 bases). The germline CDR1 and CDR2 sequences are LNHDA and SQIVND (reference sequence). This CDR3 region has 14 residues. V was clipped by 6 bases and J by 7 bases, with 19 bases between them. CDR3 region: CASRSLAVSGEQYF. DNA of the CDR3: TGTGCCAGTAGGTCCTTAGCGGTGTCCGGGGAGCAGTACTTC. Together with reference TRBV19 and TRBJ2-7, the CDR3 gives the full variable domain: DGGITQSPKYLFRKEGQNVTLSCEQNLNHDAMYWYRQDPGQGLRLIYYSQIVNDFQKGDIAEGYSVSREKKESFPLTVTSAQKNPTAFYLCASRSLAVSGEQYFGPGTRLTVT.

The CDR3 sequence is CASSLERLGTDRGYNEQFF. CDR3 nucleotides: TGTGCCAGCAGCTTGGAGCGACTAGGGACGGATAGGGGCTACAATGAGCAGTTCTTC. J is TRBJ2-1 and V is TRBV5-6; weak D call: TRBD2 (6 bases). This CDR3 has 19 amino acids. V was clipped by 0 bases and J by 3 bases, with 22 bases between them. Per the germline V gene, CDR1 is SGHDT and CDR2 is YYEEEE.

The chain carries TRBV4-1 and TRBJ2-1; 7 bases agree with TRBD2. The V and J ends lost 1 base and 0 bases, in that order; junction bases with no gene match: 3. The CDR3 totals 16 residues. Germline V lookup: CDR1 MGHRA, CDR2 YSYEKL. The CDR3 DNA reads as TGCGCCAGCAGCCAAGTAGGCGGGAGCTCCTACAATGAGCAGTTCTTC. This encodes CASSQVGGSSYNEQFF.

The V gene is TRBV6-1, the J gene TRBJ1-2; D is unresolved. Between the trimmed V and J ends, which lost 0 bases and 4 bases, there was a span of 15 bases. In germline, CDR1 is MNHNS, CDR2 SASEGT. The CDR3 has 16 residues. This chain's CDR3 is CASSEALGGRSYGYTF. CDR3 DNA sequence: TGTGCCAGCAGTGAAGCGCTCGGAGGTCGGAGCTATGGCTACACCTTC.

This rearrangement joins TRBV4-1 to TRBJ2-1; tentative D call: TRBD2 (5 bases). Trimming pared 4 bases from V and 0 bases from J, leaving 10 bases between. The CDR3 length is 15 residues. The germline gives CDR1 MGHRA, CDR2 YSYEKL. The chain's CDR3 is CASSPRGSSYNEQFF. DNA for the CDR3: TGCGCCAGCAGCCCGAGAGGGAGCTCCTACAATGAGCAGTTCTTC.

The chain uses TRBV12-3 or TRBV12-4 and TRBJ1-1; 7 bases map to TRBD1. The CDR3 runs 12 residues. V lost 7 bases, J lost 8 bases, and 7 bases stayed unmatched. The chain's CDR3 is CASTDRVREAFF. CDR3 in DNA: TGTGCCAGCACCGACAGGGTTAGGGAAGCTTTCTTT.

V gene TRBV29-1 combines with J gene TRBJ2-7, with 7 bases aligning to TRBD1. This CDR3 spans 12 amino acids. Germline-derived CDR1 and CDR2 are SQVTM and ANQGSEA. V shed 7 bases and J 2 bases; nucleotides not matched to a gene: 5. Here the CDR3 DNA reads TGCAGCGCCCGGGACAGCACCTACGAGCAGTACTTC. Translating it yields CSARDSTYEQYF.

This chain joins TRBV24-1 and TRBJ2-1; D is unclear. CDR1 and CDR2 (germline): KGHDR, SFDVKD. The V end was cut by 5 bases, the J end by 7 bases, with 8 bases between. CDR3 size: 12 residues. The CDR3 nucleotides read TGTGCCACCAGTGGCGGCATGAATGAGCAGTTCTTC. Its protein is CATSGGMNEQFF.

This chain connects TRBV7-3 to TRBJ1-1; D is unresolved. The CDR3 runs 14 residues. The ends were cut back, 2 bases at V and 1 base at J, with 8 bases in the middle. The germline gives CDR1 SGHTA, CDR2 FQGTGA. The CDR3 bases are TGTGCCAGCAGCTTAGACGCGGGGAACACTGAAGCTTTCTTT. Its translation: CASSLDAGNTEAFF. Full variable domain (rest looked up from reference TRBV7-3 and TRBJ1-1): GAGVSQTPSNKVTEKGKYVELRCDPISGHTALYWYRQSLGQGPEFLIYFQGTGAADDSGLPNDRFFAVRPEGSVSTLKIQRTERGDSAVYLCASSLDAGNTEAFFGQGTRLTVV.

This clone was counted between two and nine times. This chain uses TRBV3-1 (or the pseudogene TRBV3-2) with TRBJ2-1; D not certain. Germline CDR1 reads LGHDT; CDR2 reads YNNKEL (reference sequence). Trimming removed 2 bases from V and 6 bases from J, with 5 bases in between. This CDR3 is built from 12 residues. CDR3 sequence reads: CASSQIGNEQFF. As DNA, the CDR3 is TGTGCCAGCAGCCAAATCGGCAATGAGCAGTTCTTC.

This chain joins TRBV11-2 and TRBJ2-7, with D perhaps TRBD2 (6 bases). Trimming removed 1 base at V and 0 bases at J, with 10 bases between. Germline V lookup: CDR1 SGHAT, CDR2 FQNNGV. The CDR3 runs 15 residues. The CDR3 sequence: CASSLGGGTSYEQYF. The CDR3 DNA is TGTGCCAGCAGCTTAGGGGGCGGGACCTCCTACGAGCAGTACTTC.

The chain links TRBV2 to TRBJ2-3; D unclear. CDR1 and CDR2 from the germline V gene are SNHLY and FYNNEI. This CDR3 contains 15 residues. Trimming took off 4 bases at V and 3 bases at J, with 14 bases between the two ends. CDR3 sequence: CASSARFSRTDTQYF. CDR3 in DNA: TGTGCCAGCAGTGCTAGATTCAGTAGGACAGATACGCAGTATTTT.

V and J are TRBV4-1 and TRBJ2-1; TRBD2 matches at 12 bases. This CDR3 has 18 amino acids. The germline V gene encodes CDR1 MGHRA and CDR2 YSYEKL. V lost 0 bases and J lost 9; bases outside the gene matches: 12. The CDR3 region is CASSQELWETSGRSEQFF. CDR3 nucleotide sequence: TGCGCCAGCAGCCAAGAGCTTTGGGAGACTAGCGGGAGATCTGAGCAGTTCTTC.

CDR3 amino acids: CASDGETETQYF. The CDR3 DNA sequence: TGTGCCAGCGACGGGGAAACGGAGACCCAGTACTTC. The chain employs TRBV7-2 and TRBJ2-5, with TRBD2 as a possible D gene (5 bases). The CDR3 sequence is 12 residues long. Germline V lookup: CDR1 SGHTA, CDR2 FQGNSA. V was trimmed by 8 bases and J by 5 bases, leaving 12 bases between them.

The CDR3 sequence is CASSVTSNGAHSYEQYF. In DNA form, the CDR3 reads TGTGCCAGCAGTGTGACTAGTAACGGGGCACACTCCTACGAGCAGTACTTC. The chain recombines TRBV2 with TRBJ2-7; a possible D gene is TRBD2 (6 bases). Between the trimmed V and J ends, which lost 4 bases and 0 bases, there was a span of 19 bases. CDR1 and CDR2 (germline): SNHLY, FYNNEI. The CDR3 has 17 amino acids. The whole variable domain, filled in from reference TRBV2 and TRBJ2-7, reads EPEVTQTPSHQVTQMGQEVILRCVPISNHLYFYWYRQILGQKVEFLVSFYNNEISEKSEIFDDQFSVERPDGSNFTLKIRSTKLEDSAMYFCASSVTSNGAHSYEQYFGPGTRLTVT.

V usage is TRBV6-5 and J usage is TRBJ2-7, with 11 bases lining up with TRBD1. CDR1 is MNHEY and CDR2 is SVGAGI in the germline V gene. With 2 bases clipped from V and 5 bases from J, the junction kept 5 bases outside the gene matches. The CDR3 extends over 15 amino acids. Here the CDR3 reads CASSYDGTGGHEQYF. The CDR3 nucleotides are TGTGCCAGCAGTTACGATGGGACAGGGGGTCACGAGCAGTACTTC.

This sequence joins TRBV12-3 or TRBV12-4 and TRBJ1-2; D is ambiguous. The V gene lost 11 bases and the J gene lost 2 bases, with 9 bases spanning the gap. The CDR3 is made up of 11 amino acids. The DNA of the CDR3 is TGTGCCGTGGAGCTAAACTATGGCTACACCTTC. Translating gives CAVELNYGYTF.

The chain couples TRBV5-1 to TRBJ1-2; D ambiguous. CDR1 is SGHRS, CDR2 YFSETQ, per germline. Trimming pared 0 bases from V and 7 bases from J, leaving 19 bases between. The CDR3 sequence is 16 residues long. CDR3 region: CASSLAVREGKSGYTF. DNA for the CDR3: TGCGCCAGCAGCTTGGCCGTGAGGGAGGGAAAAAGTGGCTACACCTTC.

V gene TRBV28 combines with J gene TRBJ2-1, with 9 nucleotides matching TRBD2. The CDR3 consists of 16 residues. The junction had 14 bases not matched to a gene; V was cut back by 7 bases and J by 7 bases. Germline CDR1 MDHEN, CDR2 SYDVKM. CDR3 protein: CASTKLWVSGGNEQFF. The CDR3, as DNA: TGTGCCAGCACTAAGCTTTGGGTCAGCGGGGGGAATGAGCAGTTCTTC.

The chain recombines TRBV14 with TRBJ2-5; TRBD1 aligns across 9 bases. This CDR3 is 17 amino acids long. V shed 4 bases and J 2 bases; nucleotides not matched to a gene: 11. Germline assignment: CDR1 SGHDN and CDR2 FVKESK. The CDR3 coding sequence is TGTGCCAGCAGCCGCCCGCCGGGACAGGGAACTCAAGAGACCCAGTACTTC. It encodes CASSRPPGQGTQETQYF.

This clone was detected only once. At the DNA level, this CDR3 is encoded by other sequences in the same sample as well. CDR3 DNA sequence: TGTGCCAGCAGTTCCGGAGATACGCAGTATTTT. This sequence encodes CASSSGDTQYF. The rearrangement joins TRBV12-3 or TRBV12-4 to TRBJ2-3; D is unclear. The CDR3 contains 11 residues. V was pared by 4 bases and J by 5 bases, with 4 bases between.